Each of the 12 T cell receptor beta chains below was sequenced from the same sample in a study of T cell repertoires in cytomegalovirus infection. Which antigens these TCRs recognize remains unknown. In TCRdb, the reads were re-called with MiXCR into one record per CDR3 protein. The table lists about 480,000 distinct CDR3 sequences, 30% to 40% of them singletons. The starting material was cultured PBMCs, obtained from culture after CMV antigen stimulation. The receptors stem from a human donor in good health (CMV status not recorded). Some clones in this sample may be carry-over from other donors' samples.

The chain has TRBV10-3 and TRBJ1-1; no firm D call. Germline CDR1 is ENHRY and CDR2 is SYGVKD. The CDR3 is made up of 12 amino acids. Trimming pared 6 bases from V and 4 bases from J, leaving 9 bases between. CDR3 amino acids: CAISADSTEAFF. In nucleotides, the CDR3 is TGTGCCATCAGCGCAGATAGCACTGAAGCTTTCTTT.

This clonotype was counted at least ten times. This chain joins TRBV7-2 and TRBJ2-7; D is undetermined. The CDR3 has 14 residues. CDR1 is SGHTA, CDR2 FQGNSA, per germline. Trimming took off 5 bases at V and 3 bases at J, with 14 bases between the two ends. The CDR3 spells CASSPNRAVYEQYF. The CDR3 nucleotides are TGTGCCAGCAGCCCTAATAGGGCGGTCTACGAGCAGTACTTC.

This clonotype was observed at least ten times. The chain uses TRBV7-2 and TRBJ1-6, with D unclear. Germline assignment: CDR1 SGHTA and CDR2 FQGNSA. CDR3 length: 14 residues. V gave up 3 bases and J gave up 0 bases, with 3 bases separating them. This CDR3 is CASSLSSYNSPLHF. CDR3 bases: TGTGCCAGCAGCTTGAGCTCCTATAATTCACCCCTCCACTTT.

The rearrangement joins TRBV19 to TRBJ2-1, with unresolved D. From germline, CDR1 is LNHDA and CDR2 SQIVND (reference sequence). The ends were cut back, 6 bases at V and 1 base at J, with 4 bases in the middle. The CDR3 has 12 amino acids. The CDR3 here is CASRGSYNEQFF. DNA for the CDR3: TGTGCCAGTAGAGGATCCTACAATGAGCAGTTCTTC.

The rearrangement uses TRBV4-3 and TRBJ2-2; 10 nucleotides line up with TRBD2. Germline trimming cut 4 bases from V and 6 bases from J; bases unmatched to any gene: 5. Germline assignment: CDR1 LGHNA and CDR2 YSLEER. This CDR3 contains 15 residues. This CDR3 is CASSLAGGEPGELFF. In DNA, the CDR3 is TGCGCCAGCAGCCTAGCGGGAGGAGAGCCCGGGGAGCTGTTTTTT.

The sample holds a few counts of this clonotype. The chain has TRBV7-9 and TRBJ1-1; no firm D call. The CDR3 is 13 residues long. V lost 0 bases, J lost 5 bases, and 7 bases lay in between. CDR1 is SEHNR, CDR2 FQNEAQ, per germline (reference sequence). The CDR3 protein is CASSLARETEAFF. CDR3 coding DNA: TGTGCCAGCAGCTTAGCTAGGGAGACTGAAGCTTTCTTT.

This clonotype was detected only once. The chain joins TRBV7-2 to TRBJ1-2; D ambiguous. CDR1 is SGHTA and CDR2 is FQGNSA in the germline V gene. The CDR3 loop spans 15 amino acids. V lost 3 bases and J 5 bases, leaving 16 bases between the germline ends. The CDR3 DNA reads TGTGCCAGCAGCTTGGAGGGCCTCAGCGGGTATGGCTACACCTTC. This encodes CASSLEGLSGYGYTF.

This clonotype was observed at least ten times. The V call is TRBV7-2, the J call TRBJ2-1, with D possibly matching TRBD2 (6 bases). V dropped 5 bases and J dropped 7 bases, with 18 bases sitting between them. The CDR3 spans 15 residues. The V gene's germline CDR1 is SGHTA and CDR2 FQGNSA. CDR3: CASSGRLDSLNEQFF. CDR3 in DNA: TGTGCCAGCAGCGGTAGACTAGATAGTTTGAATGAGCAGTTCTTC.

The chain has TRBV20-1 and TRBJ2-1; D possibly corresponds to TRBD1 (6 bases). From germline, CDR1 is DFQATT and CDR2 SNEGSKA (reference sequence). The CDR3 has 14 amino acids. Trimming stripped 3 bases from V and 0 bases from J, with 9 bases between. CDR3 region: CSASTGSSYNEQFF. The CDR3 DNA follows: TGCAGTGCTAGCACAGGGAGCTCCTACAATGAGCAGTTCTTC.

This clonotype was detected only a few times. This rearrangement joins TRBV12-3 or TRBV12-4 to TRBJ2-1; 16 bases fit TRBD2. The J segment lost 8 bases and the V segment lost 3 bases, leaving 1 base of the junction unmatched. The CDR3 contains 15 residues. Here the CDR3 reads CASSLGLAGGDEQFF. CDR3 in DNA: TGTGCCAGCAGTTTGGGACTAGCGGGAGGGGATGAGCAGTTCTTC.

The V gene is TRBV30, the J gene TRBJ1-6, with D possibly being TRBD1 (5 bases). V dropped 1 base and J dropped 7 bases, with 14 bases sitting between them. The CDR3 extends over 15 amino acids. The germline gives CDR1 GTSNPN, CDR2 SVGIG (reference sequence). Here the CDR3 DNA reads TGTGCCTGGAGTGAGGGTGCGGGGCCAAATTCACCCCTCCACTTT. It translates to CAWSEGAGPNSPLHF.

CDR3 DNA: TGTGCCAGCAGTTGGGGGGCCGGGGACACTGAAGCTTTCTTT. This codes for CASSWGAGDTEAFF. The chain uses TRBV12-3 or TRBV12-4 and TRBJ1-1, with TRBD1 as a possible D gene (6 bases). V was clipped by 4 bases and J by 3 bases, with 12 bases between them. The CDR3 sequence is 14 residues long.